Presented here are 27 T cell receptor beta chains from one specimen sequenced in a study of radiation and T cells in renal cell carcinoma. Time point specified: blood 4 weeks post-SBRT, at nephrectomy. Treatment here: 15 Gy SBRT to primary tumor, nephrectomy 4 weeks later. Measured with immunoSEQ multiplex PCR; TCRdb has only the in-frame clones, and not every one. The data contain around 180,000 clones, 88% of them singletons. The sample here was blood, taken from a patient whose treatment included radiotherapy and nephrectomy. The receptors were gathered from a woman between 45 and 60 years old with renal cell carcinoma.

The chain couples TRBV4-2 to TRBJ2-1; 7 bases are shared with TRBD1. Unmatched junction bases numbered 15, after V lost 2 bases and J lost 5 bases. The CDR3 contains 18 residues. Germline V gene data show CDR1 as LGHNA and CDR2 as YNFKEQ. The CDR3 sequence: CASSQRVPQQGTHNEQFF. CDR3 sequence (DNA): TGTGCCAGCAGCCAAAGGGTTCCTCAACAGGGGACCCACAATGAGCAGTTCTTC.

This clone was counted a single time. The chain uses TRBV11-2 and TRBJ2-7; maybe TRBD2 (5 bases). Trimming stripped 3 bases from V and 1 base from J, with 7 bases between. CDR3 length: 13 amino acids. From germline, CDR1 is SGHAT and CDR2 FQNNGV. CDR3 in DNA: TGTGCCAGCAGCTTCGGGAATTCCTACGAGCAGTACTTC. This sequence encodes CASSFGNSYEQYF.

V gene TRBV19 combines with J gene TRBJ2-5; TRBD1 aligns across 7 bases. The CDR3 runs 19 residues. V was pared by 4 bases and J by 3 bases, with 20 bases of the junction left unmatched. Germline loops: CDR1 LNHDA, CDR2 SQIVND (reference sequence). DNA of the CDR3: TGTGCCAGTAGTAAAGATTCGGCCGGCGACAGGGTATCGGAAGAGACCCAGTACTTC. Translated, it gives CASSKDSAGDRVSEETQYF.

A note on this clone: Mismatch with germline at one junction end may stem from a read error. The chain recombines TRBV7-7 with TRBJ2-5; D is unresolved. The length of the CDR3 is 13 residues. CDR1 and CDR2 (germline): SSHAT, FNYEAQ (reference sequence). The DNA for the CDR3 is TGTGCTAGCAGCTCAGAGTCCCGGGAGACCCAGTACTTC. Protein: CASSSESRETQYF.

The rearrangement links TRBV10-3 to TRBJ1-3; 7 bases line up with TRBD1. Trimming removed 6 bases from V and 0 bases from J; junction bases left unmatched: 8. CDR1 is ENHRY and CDR2 is SYGVKD in the germline V gene. The CDR3 is made up of 16 amino acids. Written as DNA, the CDR3 is TGTGCCATCAGAGACAGGGACTTTTTCTCTGGAAACACCATATATTTT. This gives the protein CAIRDRDFFSGNTIYF.

The chain couples TRBV10-1 to TRBJ2-7; D ambiguous. Trimming pared 9 bases from V and 0 bases from J, leaving 21 bases between. There are 16 residues in the CDR3. Per germline, CDR1 WNHNN and CDR2 SYGVQD (reference sequence). As DNA, the CDR3 is TGCGCCAGTGACGTGATGTCCCTTACCTCCTCCTACGAGCAGTACTTC. This gives the protein CASDVMSLTSSYEQYF.

The gene calls are TRBV6-4 and TRBJ2-2; possibly TRBD1 for D (6 bases). Germline lookup yields CDR1 MRHNA and CDR2 SNTAGT. Trimming took 5 bases from V and 3 from J, leaving 10 bases between them. This CDR3 comprises 14 residues. The CDR3, as DNA: TGTGCCAGCAGTATCGGACAGTACACCGGGGAGCTGTTTTTT. Translating it yields CASSIGQYTGELFF.

The chain joins TRBV11-3 to TRBJ1-1; a weak D match, TRBD1 (5 bases). Germline V CDR1 and CDR2: SGHNT, YENEEA. The CDR3 consists of 15 residues. The germline V and J ends were trimmed by 5 bases and 3 bases, with 16 bases remaining between them. In DNA form, the CDR3 reads TGTGCCAGCAGCGTGGGGCCTCCAGGGTACACTGAAGCTTTCTTT. This encodes CASSVGPPGYTEAFF.

This clone was detected once. This chain connects TRBV30 to TRBJ1-1; D is ambiguous. The CDR3 runs to 14 residues. V lost 1 base to trimming and J lost 1 base, with 10 bases between them. The germline V gene has CDR1 GTSNPN and CDR2 SVGIG (reference sequence). CDR3 region: CAWSAQITNTEAFF. As DNA, the CDR3 is TGTGCCTGGAGTGCACAGATCACGAACACTGAAGCTTTCTTT. Combining the CDR3 with reference TRBV30 and TRBJ1-1 gives the whole variable domain SQTIHQWPATLVQPVGSPLSLECTVEGTSNPNLYWYRQAAGRGLQLLFYSVGIGQISSEVPQNLSASRPQDRQFILSSKKLLLSDSGFYLCAWSAQITNTEAFFGQGTRLTVV.

The rearrangement links TRBV5-4 to TRBJ1-2, with TRBD1 matching over 9 bases. The trim removed 2 bases at V and 7 bases at J, leaving 9 bases unmatched. CDR3 length: 15 amino acids. CDR1 is SGHNT, CDR2 YYREEE, per germline (reference sequence). CDR3 DNA: TGTGCCAGCAGCTTTTCCGGGACAGGGAGTCGTGGCTACACCTTC. This codes for CASSFSGTGSRGYTF.

CDR3 amino acids: CASSFRSSYEQYF. The CDR3 coding sequence is TGTGCCAGCAGCTTCAGGAGCTCCTACGAGCAGTACTTC. The rearrangement joins TRBV13 to TRBJ2-7; D unresolved. In germline, CDR1 is PRHDT, CDR2 FYEKMQ (reference sequence). The CDR3 spans 13 residues. V was trimmed by 3 bases and J by 0 bases, leaving 6 bases between them.

The CDR3 DNA sequence: TGTGCCAGCAGCTTAACGCGAGTAGCGGGGGGGCTCAGCACCGGGGAGCTGTTTTTT. The encoded protein is CASSLTRVAGGLSTGELFF. The J gene is TRBJ2-2, the V gene TRBV5-8; 11 positions agree with TRBD2. The CDR3 totals 19 residues. The V segment lost 2 bases and the J segment 4 bases; nucleotides outside the gene matches: 13. Germline CDR1 SGHTS, CDR2 YDEGEE.

In its sample, this clone was seen once. The chain has TRBV7-9 and TRBJ2-3, with a possible D match to TRBD2 (7 bases). The length of the CDR3 is 15 residues. CDR1 and CDR2 (germline): SEHNR, FQNEAQ (reference sequence). V shed 2 bases and J shed 2 bases, with 11 bases lying between them. As DNA, the CDR3 is TGTGCCAGCAGCTTAACAGGGAGGGTCACAGATACGCAGTATTTT. Encoded protein: CASSLTGRVTDTQYF.

V and J are TRBV6-5 and TRBJ1-2; D gene unclear. The CDR3 spans 13 residues. With 5 bases removed from V and 7 bases from J, the gap between germline ends came to 14 bases. Germline V gives CDR1 MNHEY, CDR2 SVGAGI. Here the CDR3 DNA reads TGTGCCAGCAGTCTGACGAGGGAATTTGGCTACACCTTC. Residues: CASSLTREFGYTF.

The V gene is TRBV7-9, the J gene TRBJ1-1, with D unclear. V was clipped by 4 bases and J by 0 bases, with 15 bases between them. This CDR3 spans 16 amino acids. Germline V gene data show CDR1 as SEHNR and CDR2 as FQNEAQ (reference sequence). DNA for the CDR3: TGTGCCAGCAGCTCCATTCTTACCGGGGTGAACACTGAAGCTTTCTTT. Translated: CASSSILTGVNTEAFF.

This clone was seen just once. V and J are TRBV10-3 and TRBJ2-1, with 8 bases fitting TRBD2. The germline V gene has CDR1 ENHRY and CDR2 SYGVKD. After removal of 3 bases from V and 1 base from J, the junction contained 5 bases not matched to a gene. There are 16 residues in the CDR3. The CDR3 loop reads CAISESSGGSYNEQFF. For the CDR3, the DNA is TGTGCCATCAGTGAATCCAGCGGGGGTTCCTACAATGAGCAGTTCTTC.

The V and J genes are TRBV5-5 and TRBJ2-5, with a possible D match to TRBD2 (6 bases). Matching the DNA end better, TRBJ2-7 makes the J call doubtful. This CDR3 has 15 amino acids. From germline, CDR1 is SGHKS and CDR2 YYEKEE (reference sequence). As DNA, the CDR3 is TGTGCCAGCAGCTTGGCAGCGGGCAGGGTCTACGAGCAGTACTTC. Protein product: CASSLAAGRVYEQYF.

The rearrangement links TRBV14 to TRBJ1-2; D possibly corresponds to TRBD1 (5 bases). Germline CDR1 reads SGHDN; CDR2 reads FVKESK. The ends were cut back, 0 bases at V and 2 bases at J, with 16 bases in the middle. This CDR3 region has 17 residues. The chain's CDR3 is CASSQESRPPGNYGYTF. CDR3 nucleotide sequence: TGTGCCAGCAGCCAAGAAAGCCGACCCCCAGGGAACTATGGCTACACCTTC.

The chain combines TRBV7-6 with TRBJ2-5; D ambiguous. The CDR3 consists of 14 residues. The V gene lost 1 base and the J gene lost 2 bases, with 8 bases spanning the gap. Germline V gene sequence: CDR1 SGHVS, CDR2 FNYEAQ. CDR3 in DNA: TGTGCCAGCAGCTTAGGAAGATCGCAAGAGACCCAGTACTTC. Amino acids: CASSLGRSQETQYF.

The chain combines TRBV4-1 with TRBJ1-6; a weak D match, TRBD1 (6 bases). Germline CDR1 is MGHRA and CDR2 is YSYEKL. There are 18 residues in the CDR3. V lost 6 bases and J lost 4, with 22 bases in between. The CDR3 region has the DNA TGCGCCAGCAGTCCAATTCGAGGGGGGGCGGATTATAATTCACCCCTCCACTTT. Its protein product is CASSPIRGGADYNSPLHF.

The V gene is TRBV7-9, the J gene TRBJ2-1; 9 bases align to TRBD2. With 5 bases clipped from V and 5 bases from J, the junction kept 7 bases outside the gene matches. Germline values: CDR1 SEHNR, CDR2 FQNEAQ (reference sequence). The CDR3 covers 15 residues. CDR3 in DNA: TGTGCCAGCAGCCCCCCTCTAGCGGGGAACAATGAGCAGTTCTTC. Amino acids: CASSPPLAGNNEQFF.

The rearrangement joins TRBV7-2 to TRBJ2-1; 7 positions match TRBD2. Unmatched junction bases numbered 6, after V lost 4 bases and J lost 0 bases. The CDR3 is 16 residues long. Germline values: CDR1 SGHTA, CDR2 FQGNSA. CDR3 loop: CASSYGGGRSYNEQFF. CDR3 DNA sequence: TGTGCCAGCAGCTATGGCGGGGGTCGCTCCTACAATGAGCAGTTCTTC.

This chain connects TRBV5-1 to TRBJ2-7; a weak D match, TRBD1 (5 bases). V lost 4 bases and J 5 bases, leaving 19 bases between the germline ends. The length of the CDR3 is 15 residues. CDR1 and CDR2 from the germline V gene are SGHRS and YFSETQ. CDR3 in DNA: TGCGCCAGCAGCCCTGACGGACATATAACCGACGAGCAGTACTTC. This codes for CASSPDGHITDEQYF.

Worth noting for this clone: The germline gene is not matched at one end of the junction; a read error may be the cause. The rearrangement uses TRBV7-7 and TRBJ2-7, with D maybe TRBD2 (5 bases). Germline CDR1 and CDR2: SSHAT and FNYEAQ (reference sequence). This CDR3 is 15 amino acids long. As DNA, the CDR3 is TGTGCTAGCAGCTTAGGCCGGGATCCTCCCTACGAGCAGTACTTC. It is translated as CASSLGRDPPYEQYF. Using reference TRBV7-7 and TRBJ2-7 for the parts outside the CDR3, the full variable domain is GAGVSQSPRYKVTKRGQDVTLRCDPISSHATLYWYQQALGQGPEFLTYFNYEAQPDKSGLPSDRFSAERPEGSISTLTIQRTEQRDSAMYRCASSLGRDPPYEQYFGPGTRLTVT.

The rearrangement joins TRBV5-1 to TRBJ1-6; D not resolved. Germline V lookup: CDR1 SGHRS, CDR2 YFSETQ. V lost 9 bases, J lost 5 bases, and 24 bases lay in between. The CDR3 sequence is 17 residues long. The DNA for the CDR3 is TGCGCCATCCCGGGGTCGTCCCTACCATCGCATAATTCACCCCTCCACTTT. Its protein is CAIPGSSLPSHNSPLHF.

This clone has only a few counts. The chain joins TRBV19 to TRBJ2-7; D possibly corresponds to TRBD2 (6 bases). Germline V CDR1 and CDR2: LNHDA, SQIVND (reference sequence). CDR3 size: 15 residues. The germline V and J ends were trimmed by 1 base and 3 bases, with 13 bases remaining between them. This CDR3 reads CASSIVAGTGYEQYF. The DNA for the CDR3 is TGTGCCAGTAGTATAGTCGCGGGGACGGGCTACGAGCAGTACTTC.

This clone was counted once. The chain combines TRBV15 with TRBJ2-1; D not certain. CDR1 and CDR2 from the germline V gene are LNHNV and YYDKDF (reference sequence). V was shortened by 0 bases and J by 9 bases, with 12 bases between the two germline ends. There are 14 residues in the CDR3. The CDR3 protein is CATSRDRLPREQFF. The CDR3 DNA is TGTGCCACCAGCAGAGATAGACTCCCCCGTGAGCAGTTCTTC. The complete variable domain, with remaining parts taken from reference TRBV15 and TRBJ2-1, reads DAMVIQNPRYQVTQFGKPVTLSCSQTLNHNVMYWYQQKSSQAPKLLFHYYDKDFNNEADTPDNFQSRRPNTSFCFLDIRSPGLGDTAMYLCATSRDRLPREQFFGPGTRLTVL.